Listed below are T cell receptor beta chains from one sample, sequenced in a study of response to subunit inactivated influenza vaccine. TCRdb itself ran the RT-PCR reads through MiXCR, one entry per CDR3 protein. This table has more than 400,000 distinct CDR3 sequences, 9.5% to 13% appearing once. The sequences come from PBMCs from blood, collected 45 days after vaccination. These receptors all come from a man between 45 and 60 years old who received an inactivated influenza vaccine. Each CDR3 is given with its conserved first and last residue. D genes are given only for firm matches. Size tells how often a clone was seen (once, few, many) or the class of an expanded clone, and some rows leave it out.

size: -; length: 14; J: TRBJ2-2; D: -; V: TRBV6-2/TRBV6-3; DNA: TGTGCCAGCAGACACGGAGCGAACACCGGGGAGCTGTTTTTT; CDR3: CASRHGANTGELFF
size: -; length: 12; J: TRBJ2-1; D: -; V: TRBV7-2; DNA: TGTGCCAGCAGCCCGGCTAGGGGTGAGCAGTTCTTC; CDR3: CASSPARGEQFF
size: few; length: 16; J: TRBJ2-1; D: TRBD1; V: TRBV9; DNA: TGTGCCAGCAGCGCCCCGGACAGGGCGGACTACAATGAGCAGTTCTTC; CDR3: CASSAPDRADYNEQFF
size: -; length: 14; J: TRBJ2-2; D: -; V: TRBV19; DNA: TGTGCCAGTAGTATGTTGAGGCCCACCGGGGAGCTGTTTTTT; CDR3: CASSMLRPTGELFF
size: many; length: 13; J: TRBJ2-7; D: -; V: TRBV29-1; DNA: TGCAGCGTTACCTACCGCCTAAGTGGCGAGCAGTACTTC; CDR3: CSVTYRLSGEQYF
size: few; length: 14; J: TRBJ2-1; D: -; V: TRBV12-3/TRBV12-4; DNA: TGTGCCAGCAGTTTAGTTCCAGGTTATAATGAGCAGTTCTTC; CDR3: CASSLVPGYNEQFF
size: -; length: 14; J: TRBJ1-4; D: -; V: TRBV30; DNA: TGTGCCTGGAGTAGCCAGTCAACTAATGAAAAACTGTTTTTT; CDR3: CAWSSQSTNEKLFF
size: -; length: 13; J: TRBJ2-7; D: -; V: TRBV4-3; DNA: TGCGCCAGCAGCCAAGAGGGGGGTTACGAGCAGTACTTC; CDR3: CASSQEGGYEQYF
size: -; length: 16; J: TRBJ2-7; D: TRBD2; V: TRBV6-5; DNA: TGTGCCAGCAGTTACTCATCGGGACTAAAGTCCTACGAGCAGTACTTC; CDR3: CASSYSSGLKSYEQYF
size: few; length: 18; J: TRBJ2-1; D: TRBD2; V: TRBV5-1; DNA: TGCGCCAGCAGCTACCAACCCGGACTAGCGGGAGATGTTCTTGAGCAGTTCTTC; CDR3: CASSYQPGLAGDVLEQFF
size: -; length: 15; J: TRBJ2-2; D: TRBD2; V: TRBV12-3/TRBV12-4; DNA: TGTGCCAGCAGTTTAGACGGGAGGGCCAACGGGGAGCTGTTTTTT; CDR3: CASSLDGRANGELFF
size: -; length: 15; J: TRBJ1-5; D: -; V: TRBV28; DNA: TGTGCCAGTAAGACAGATCTCTATAGCAATCAGCCCCAGCATTTT; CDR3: CASKTDLYSNQPQHF
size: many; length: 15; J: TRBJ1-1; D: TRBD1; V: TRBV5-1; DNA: TGCGCCAGCAGCCCAGGACAGGGGATTAACACTGAAGCTTTCTTT; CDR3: CASSPGQGINTEAFF
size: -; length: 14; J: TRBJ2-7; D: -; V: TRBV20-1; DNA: TGCAGTGCTAGTCGCAGCTCTAGCTCCTACGAGCAGTACTTC; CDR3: CSASRSSSSYEQYF
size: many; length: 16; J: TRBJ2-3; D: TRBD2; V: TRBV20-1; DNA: TGCAGTGCTAACCCGTTGGCGGGGGGTTTCACAGATACGCAGTATTTT; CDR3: CSANPLAGGFTDTQYF
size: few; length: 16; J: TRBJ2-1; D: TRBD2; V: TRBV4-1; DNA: TGCGCCAGCAGCCAAGTGCGGGGGTTAAACTACAATGAGCAGTTCTTC; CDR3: CASSQVRGLNYNEQFF
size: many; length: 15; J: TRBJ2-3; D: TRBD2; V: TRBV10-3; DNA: TGTGCCATCAGGGGGACTAGCGGGAGCACAGATACGCAGTATTTT; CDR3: CAIRGTSGSTDTQYF
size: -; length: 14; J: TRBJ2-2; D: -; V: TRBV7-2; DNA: TGTGCCAGCAGCTCTGGACAGCACACCGGGGAGCTGTTTTTT; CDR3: CASSSGQHTGELFF
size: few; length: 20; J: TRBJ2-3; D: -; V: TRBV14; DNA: TGTGCCAGCAGCCAAGCGGATTCGGGACTCCGAACTACTAGCACAGATACGCAGTATTTT; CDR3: CASSQADSGLRTTSTDTQYF
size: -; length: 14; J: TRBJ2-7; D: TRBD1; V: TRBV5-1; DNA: TGCGCCAGCAGCTCCGGGACAGGGGGCCACGAGCAGTACTTC; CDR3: CASSSGTGGHEQYF
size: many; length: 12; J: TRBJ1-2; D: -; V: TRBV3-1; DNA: TGTGCCAGCAGCCAAGAGTCCAGCCGCTACACCTTC; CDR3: CASSQESSRYTF
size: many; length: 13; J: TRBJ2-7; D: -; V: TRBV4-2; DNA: TGTGCCAGCAGCCAAGAAATGGGGGAGAAGCAGTACTTC; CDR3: CASSQEMGEKQYF
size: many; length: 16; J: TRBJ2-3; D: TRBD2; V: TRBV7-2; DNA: TGTGCCAGCAGCTCGGGACTAGCGATTAGCACAGATACGCAGTATTTT; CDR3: CASSSGLAISTDTQYF
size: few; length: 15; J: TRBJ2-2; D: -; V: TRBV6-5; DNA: TGTGCCAGCAGTTACTCGATGGTGGGGATCGGGGAGCTGTTTTTT; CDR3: CASSYSMVGIGELFF
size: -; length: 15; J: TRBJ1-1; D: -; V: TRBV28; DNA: TGTGCCAGCAGTGGGGGTTGGAGCCGAGGAGCTGAAGCTTTCTTT; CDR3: CASSGGWSRGAEAFF
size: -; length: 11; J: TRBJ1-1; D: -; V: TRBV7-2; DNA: TGTGCCAGGAAAGTGGGCACTGAAGCTTTCTTT; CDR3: CARKVGTEAFF
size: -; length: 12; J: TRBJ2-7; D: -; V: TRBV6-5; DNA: TGTGCCAGCAGGACCGCGACCTACGAGCAGTACTTC; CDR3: CASRTATYEQYF
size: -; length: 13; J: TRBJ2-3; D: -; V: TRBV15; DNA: TGTGCCACCGGGTCTGGGTTCACAGATACGCAGTATTTT; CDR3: CATGSGFTDTQYF
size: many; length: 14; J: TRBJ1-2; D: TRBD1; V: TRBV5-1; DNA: TGCGCCAGCAGCTCAGGGGGTTCGTACTATGGCTACACCTTC; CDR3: CASSSGGSYYGYTF